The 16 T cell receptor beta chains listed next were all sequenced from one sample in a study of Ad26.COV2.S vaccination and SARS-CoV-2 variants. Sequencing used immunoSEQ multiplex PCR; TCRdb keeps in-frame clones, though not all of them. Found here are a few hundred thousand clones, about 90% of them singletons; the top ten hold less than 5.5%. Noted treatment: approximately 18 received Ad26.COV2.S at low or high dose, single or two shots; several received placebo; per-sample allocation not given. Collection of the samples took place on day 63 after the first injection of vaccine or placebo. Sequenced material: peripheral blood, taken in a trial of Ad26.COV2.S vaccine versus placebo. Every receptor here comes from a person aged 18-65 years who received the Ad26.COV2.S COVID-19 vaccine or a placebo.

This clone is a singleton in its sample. CDR3 coding DNA: TGTGCCAGCAGTTTACTCTACACCATATATTTT. Its protein product is CASSLLYTIYF. The chain uses TRBV27 and TRBJ1-3; D call uncertain. CDR3 size: 11 residues. V lost 2 bases to trimming and J lost 8 bases, with 4 bases between them. Germline lookup yields CDR1 MNHEY and CDR2 SMNVEV (reference sequence).

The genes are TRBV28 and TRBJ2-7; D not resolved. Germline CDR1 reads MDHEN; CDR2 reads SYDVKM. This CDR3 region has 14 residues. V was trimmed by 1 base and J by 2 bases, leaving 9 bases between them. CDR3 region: CASSLSGITYEQYF. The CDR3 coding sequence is TGTGCCAGCAGTTTATCCGGAATAACCTACGAGCAGTACTTC.

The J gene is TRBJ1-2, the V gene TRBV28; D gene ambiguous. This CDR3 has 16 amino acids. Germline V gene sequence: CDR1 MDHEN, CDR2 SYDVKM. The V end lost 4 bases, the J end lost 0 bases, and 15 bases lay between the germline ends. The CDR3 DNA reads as TGTGCCAGCAGTTGGTACGCGGCGGGAGCTAACTATGGCTACACCTTC. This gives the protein CASSWYAAGANYGYTF.

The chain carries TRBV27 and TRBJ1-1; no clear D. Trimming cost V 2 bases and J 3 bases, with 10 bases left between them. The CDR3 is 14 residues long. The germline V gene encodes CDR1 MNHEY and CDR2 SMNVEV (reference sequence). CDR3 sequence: CASSLAEGDTEAFF. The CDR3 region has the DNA TGTGCCAGCAGTTTAGCGGAGGGCGACACTGAAGCTTTCTTT.

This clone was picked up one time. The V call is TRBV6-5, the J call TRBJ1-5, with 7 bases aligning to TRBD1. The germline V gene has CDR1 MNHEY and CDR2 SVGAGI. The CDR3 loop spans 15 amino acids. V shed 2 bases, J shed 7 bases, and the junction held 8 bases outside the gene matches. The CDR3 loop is CASSYRGRGDQPQHF. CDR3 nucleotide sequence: TGTGCCAGCAGTTACAGGGGGCGAGGGGACCAGCCCCAGCATTTT.

CDR3 bases: TGTGCCAGCAGCTCCTCCCTAACTAGCGGGATTTACAATGAGCAGTTCTTC. This translates into CASSSSLTSGIYNEQFF. The V and J genes are TRBV13 and TRBJ2-1; 10 bases align to TRBD2. CDR1 is PRHDT and CDR2 is FYEKMQ in the germline V gene (reference sequence). After removal of 4 bases from V and 4 bases from J, the junction contained 10 bases not matched to a gene. This CDR3 has 17 residues.

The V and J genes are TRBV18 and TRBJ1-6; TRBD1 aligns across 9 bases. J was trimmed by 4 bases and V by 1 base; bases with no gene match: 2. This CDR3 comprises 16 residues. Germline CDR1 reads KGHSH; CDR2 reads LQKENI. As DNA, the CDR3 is TGTGCCAGCTCACCACAGGGACAGGGTTATAATTCACCCCTCCACTTT. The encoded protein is CASSPQGQGYNSPLHF.

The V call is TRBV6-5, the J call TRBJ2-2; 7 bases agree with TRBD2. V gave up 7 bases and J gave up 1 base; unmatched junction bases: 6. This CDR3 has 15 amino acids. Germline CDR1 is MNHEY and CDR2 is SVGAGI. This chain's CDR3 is CASTLTSENTGELFF. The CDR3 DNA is TGTGCCAGCACTCTCACTAGCGAGAACACCGGGGAGCTGTTTTTT.

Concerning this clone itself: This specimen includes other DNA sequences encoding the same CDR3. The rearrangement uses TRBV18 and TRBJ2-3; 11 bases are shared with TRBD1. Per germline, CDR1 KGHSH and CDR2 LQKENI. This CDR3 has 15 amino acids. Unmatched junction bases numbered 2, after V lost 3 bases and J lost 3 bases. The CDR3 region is CASSPGTGGTDTQYF. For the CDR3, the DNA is TGTGCCAGCTCACCTGGGACAGGGGGGACAGATACGCAGTATTTT.

The CDR3 region is CASRGFGSYEQYF. CDR3 sequence (DNA): TGTGCCAGCAGGGGCTTCGGGAGTTACGAGCAGTACTTC. V gene TRBV12-3 or TRBV12-4 combines with J gene TRBJ2-7, with D perhaps TRBD2 (6 bases). V dropped 6 bases and J dropped 4 bases, with 13 bases sitting between them. The CDR3 runs to 13 residues.

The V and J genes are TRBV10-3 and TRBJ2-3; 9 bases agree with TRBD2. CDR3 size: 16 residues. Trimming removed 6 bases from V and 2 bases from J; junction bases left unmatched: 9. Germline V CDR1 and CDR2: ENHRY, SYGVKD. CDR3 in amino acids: CAIRIGAGGATDTQYF. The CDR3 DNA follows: TGTGCCATCAGGATAGGAGCGGGAGGAGCCACAGATACGCAGTATTTT.

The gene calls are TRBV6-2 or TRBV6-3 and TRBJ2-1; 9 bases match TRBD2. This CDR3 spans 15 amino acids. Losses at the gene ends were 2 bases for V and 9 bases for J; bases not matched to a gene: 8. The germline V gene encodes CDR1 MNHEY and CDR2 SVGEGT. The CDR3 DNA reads TGTGCCAGCAGTTACCATAGCGGGAGAATGGGTGAGCAGTTCTTC. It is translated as CASSYHSGRMGEQFF.

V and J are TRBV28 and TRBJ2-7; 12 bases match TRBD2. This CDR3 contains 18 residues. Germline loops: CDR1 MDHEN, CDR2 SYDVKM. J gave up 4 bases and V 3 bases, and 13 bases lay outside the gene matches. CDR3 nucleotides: TGTGCCAGCAGTTTGGGTTGGCTAGCGGGAGGGGTCGATTACGAGCAGTACTTC. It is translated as CASSLGWLAGGVDYEQYF.

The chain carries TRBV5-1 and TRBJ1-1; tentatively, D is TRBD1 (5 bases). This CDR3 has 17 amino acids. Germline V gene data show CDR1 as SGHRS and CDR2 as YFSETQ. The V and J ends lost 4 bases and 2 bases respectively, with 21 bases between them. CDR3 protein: CASSTGDRVYANTEAFF. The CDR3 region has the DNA TGCGCCAGCAGCACTGGCGACAGAGTATACGCTAACACTGAAGCTTTCTTT.

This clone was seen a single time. The CDR3 nucleotides are TGTGCCAGCAGCGCCCCCGGGACTAGCGGGACATCCCAATACGAGCAGTACTTC. This sequence encodes CASSAPGTSGTSQYEQYF. The chain is built from TRBV13 and TRBJ2-7, with TRBD2 matching 13 bases. The CDR3 totals 18 residues. Germline V gene sequence: CDR1 PRHDT, CDR2 FYEKMQ (reference sequence). J lost 4 bases, V lost 5 bases, and 14 bases had no gene match.

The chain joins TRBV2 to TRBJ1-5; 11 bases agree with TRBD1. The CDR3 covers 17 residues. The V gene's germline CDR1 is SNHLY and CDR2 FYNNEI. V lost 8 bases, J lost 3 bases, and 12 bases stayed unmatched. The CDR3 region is CASVRDRGSRDNQPQHF. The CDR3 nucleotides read TGTGCCAGCGTCCGGGACAGGGGGTCACGGGACAATCAGCCCCAGCATTTT. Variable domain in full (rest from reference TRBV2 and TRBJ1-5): EPEVTQTPSHQVTQMGQEVILRCVPISNHLYFYWYRQILGQKVEFLVSFYNNEISEKSEIFDDQFSVERPDGSNFTLKIRSTKLEDSAMYFCASVRDRGSRDNQPQHFGDGTRLSIL.